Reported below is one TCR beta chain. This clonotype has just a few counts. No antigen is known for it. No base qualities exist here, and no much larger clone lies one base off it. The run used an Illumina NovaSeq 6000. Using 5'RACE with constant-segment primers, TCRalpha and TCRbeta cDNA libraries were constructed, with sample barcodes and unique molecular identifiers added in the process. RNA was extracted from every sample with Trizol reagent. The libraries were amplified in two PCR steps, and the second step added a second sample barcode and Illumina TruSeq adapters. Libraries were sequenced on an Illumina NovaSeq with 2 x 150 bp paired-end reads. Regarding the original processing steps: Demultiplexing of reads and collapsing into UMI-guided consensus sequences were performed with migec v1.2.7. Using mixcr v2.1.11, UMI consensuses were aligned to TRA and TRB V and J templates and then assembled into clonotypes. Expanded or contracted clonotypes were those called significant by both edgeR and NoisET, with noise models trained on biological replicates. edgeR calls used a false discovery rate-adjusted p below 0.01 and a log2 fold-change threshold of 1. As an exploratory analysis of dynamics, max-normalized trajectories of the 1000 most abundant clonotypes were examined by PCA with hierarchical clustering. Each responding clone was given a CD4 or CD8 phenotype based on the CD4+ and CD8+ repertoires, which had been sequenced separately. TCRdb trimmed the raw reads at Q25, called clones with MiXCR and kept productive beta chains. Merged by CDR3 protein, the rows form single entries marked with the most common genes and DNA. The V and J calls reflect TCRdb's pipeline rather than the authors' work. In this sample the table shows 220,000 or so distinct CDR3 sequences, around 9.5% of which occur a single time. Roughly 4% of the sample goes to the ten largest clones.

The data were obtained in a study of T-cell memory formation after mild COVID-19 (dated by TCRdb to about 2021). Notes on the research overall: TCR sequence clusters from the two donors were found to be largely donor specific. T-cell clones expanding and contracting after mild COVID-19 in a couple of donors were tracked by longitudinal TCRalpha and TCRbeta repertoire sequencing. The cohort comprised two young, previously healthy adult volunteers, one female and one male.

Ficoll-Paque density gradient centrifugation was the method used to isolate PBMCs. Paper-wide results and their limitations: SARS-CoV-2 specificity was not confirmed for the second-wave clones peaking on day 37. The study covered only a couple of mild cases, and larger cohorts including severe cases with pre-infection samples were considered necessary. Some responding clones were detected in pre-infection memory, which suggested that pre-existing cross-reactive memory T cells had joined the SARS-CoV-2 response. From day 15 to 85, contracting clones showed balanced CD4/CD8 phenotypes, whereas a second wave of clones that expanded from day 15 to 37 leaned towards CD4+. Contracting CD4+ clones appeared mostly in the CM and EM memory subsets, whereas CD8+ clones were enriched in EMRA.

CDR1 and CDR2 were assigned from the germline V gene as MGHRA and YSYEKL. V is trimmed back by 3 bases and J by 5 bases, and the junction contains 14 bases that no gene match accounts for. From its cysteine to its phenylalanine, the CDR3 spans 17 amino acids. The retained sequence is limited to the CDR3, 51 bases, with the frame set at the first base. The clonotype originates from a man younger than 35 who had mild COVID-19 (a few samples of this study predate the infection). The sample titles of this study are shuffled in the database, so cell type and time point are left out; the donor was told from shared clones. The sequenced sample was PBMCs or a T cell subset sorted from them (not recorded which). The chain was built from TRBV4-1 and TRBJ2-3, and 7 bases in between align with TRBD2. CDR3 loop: CASSQSGNTALGDTQYF. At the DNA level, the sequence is TGCGCCAGCAGCCAGAGCGGGAACACGGCTTTAGGAGATACGCAGTATTTT.